The 4 T cell receptor beta chains given below trace back to one sample, sequenced in a study of molecular identifiers for immune sequencing clone quantification. TCRdb fed the PCR reads into MiXCR, producing one record per CDR3 protein. The sample lists about 54,000 distinct CDR3 sequences; almost 25% were seen once. The source material was naive CD8+ T cells from blood, with Jurkat cell RNA spiked in. Indicated subset: FACS-sorted CD8+CD4-CCR7+CD45RA+ naive T cells. These TCRs come from a human donor in good health. Some libraries in this study had Jurkat cell RNA spiked in.

In regard to this clonotype: This clone may be a read error of a much larger clone one base away. The rearrangement uses TRBV4-3 and TRBJ2-2, with D maybe TRBD2 (6 bases). The CDR3 is made up of 15 amino acids. V lost 4 bases and J 6 bases, leaving 15 bases between the germline ends. CDR1 is LGHNA, CDR2 YSLEER, per germline. DNA of the CDR3: TGCGCCAGCAGCCGGCAAGCTTGGGGGGCCGGGGAGCTGTTTTTT. Encoded protein: CASSRQAWGAGELFF.

The sample holds many counts of this clonotype. The chain links TRBV2 to TRBJ1-3; D not resolved. This CDR3 is 15 amino acids long. The V gene's germline CDR1 is SNHLY and CDR2 FYNNEI. Trimming shortened V by 7 bases and J by 2 bases, and 15 bases separated the two germline ends. This CDR3 is CASNSYGVAGNTIYF. CDR3 DNA sequence: TGTGCCAGCAATTCGTATGGAGTGGCTGGAAACACCATATATTTT.

The DNA for the CDR3 is TGTGCCAGCAGTTTATCGTTCAGCAGGACAGAGCAGTACTTC. Translated: CASSLSFSRTEQYF. The rearrangement uses TRBV27 and TRBJ2-7, with D perhaps matching TRBD1 (5 bases). Germline V gene data show CDR1 as MNHEY and CDR2 as SMNVEV (reference sequence). The CDR3 is 14 amino acids. V gave up 0 bases and J gave up 7 bases, with 13 bases separating them.

This clonotype was counted at least ten times. The chain has TRBV28 and TRBJ1-1; no clear D. This CDR3 is built from 18 residues. V was trimmed by 4 bases and J by 4 bases, leaving 25 bases between them. The germline V gene encodes CDR1 MDHEN and CDR2 SYDVKM. Written as DNA, the CDR3 is TGTGCCAGCAGTTCCTCCTCCGGGCCCTTTCCGGGGTTCACTGAAGCTTTCTTT. It specifies CASSSSSGPFPGFTEAFF.